Listed below are T cell receptor beta chains from one sample, sequenced in a study of T cells after somatic rescue of genetic block. Here immunoSEQ multiplex PCR was the method, and the copy in TCRdb shows in-frame clones only, minus some. The data show some 70,000 clones, roughly 90% seen once. Sequencing was done on a sample of peripheral blood mononuclear cells (PBMCs). Receptor source: a man aged 25 to 45. Both conserved end residues are trimmed from each CDR3.

CDR3 length: 13
J gene: TRBJ2-7
V gene: TRBV9
CDR3 protein: ASSAGRGPEGEQY

CDR3 length: 11
J gene: TRBJ2-1
V gene: TRBV28
CDR3 protein: ASSLTGWNEQF

CDR3 length: 12
J gene: TRBJ2-3
V gene: TRBV6-5
CDR3 protein: ASSPRGRGDTQY

CDR3 length: 13
J gene: TRBJ2-3
V gene: TRBV4-3
CDR3 protein: ASSQLGGEPDTQY

CDR3 length: 12
J gene: TRBJ1-6
V gene: TRBV19
CDR3 protein: ASSLGGANSPLH

CDR3 length: 12
J gene: TRBJ1-1
V gene: TRBV15
CDR3 protein: ATSRDLGRGEAF

CDR3 length: 12
J gene: TRBJ2-7
V gene: TRBV5-1
CDR3 protein: ASSLAESAYEQY

CDR3 length: 9
J gene: TRBJ2-7
V gene: TRBV5-8
CDR3 protein: ASSLRYEQY

CDR3 length: 10
J gene: TRBJ2-1
V gene: TRBV4-2
CDR3 protein: ASRQGDNEQF

CDR3 length: 15
J gene: TRBJ2-2
V gene: TRBV19
CDR3 protein: ASSTLSSPGGPGELF

CDR3 length: 12
J gene: TRBJ2-2
V gene: TRBV4-2
CDR3 protein: ASSSVQATGELF

CDR3 length: 12
J gene: .
V gene: TRBV11-2
CDR3 protein: ASSFGGGSYEQY

CDR3 length: 15
J gene: TRBJ1-5
V gene: TRBV2
CDR3 protein: ASRGTGSRYSNQPQH

CDR3 length: 15
J gene: TRBJ2-1
V gene: TRBV5-6
CDR3 protein: ASSPADVFGAWGEQF

CDR3 length: 9
J gene: TRBJ2-7
V gene: TRBV11-2
CDR3 protein: ASSPAYEQY

CDR3 length: 14
J gene: TRBJ2-1
V gene: TRBV5-8
CDR3 protein: ASSLGWGTGHNEQF

CDR3 length: 13
J gene: TRBJ2-5
V gene: TRBV11-3
CDR3 protein: ASSLEAGGQETQY

CDR3 length: 10
J gene: TRBJ1-1
V gene: TRBV18
CDR3 protein: ASSTVNTEAF

CDR3 length: 13
J gene: TRBJ2-7
V gene: TRBV10-3
CDR3 protein: AISEEGTASYEQY

CDR3 length: 14
J gene: TRBJ1-2
V gene: TRBV11-2
CDR3 protein: ASSPGPGQGTYGYT

CDR3 length: 13
J gene: TRBJ2-4
V gene: TRBV2
CDR3 protein: ASSERSRAKNIQY

CDR3 length: 12
J gene: TRBJ2-7
V gene: TRBV28
CDR3 protein: ASSLDRGTYEQY

CDR3 length: 13
J gene: TRBJ2-3
V gene: TRBV2
CDR3 protein: ASSAVGGSTDTQY